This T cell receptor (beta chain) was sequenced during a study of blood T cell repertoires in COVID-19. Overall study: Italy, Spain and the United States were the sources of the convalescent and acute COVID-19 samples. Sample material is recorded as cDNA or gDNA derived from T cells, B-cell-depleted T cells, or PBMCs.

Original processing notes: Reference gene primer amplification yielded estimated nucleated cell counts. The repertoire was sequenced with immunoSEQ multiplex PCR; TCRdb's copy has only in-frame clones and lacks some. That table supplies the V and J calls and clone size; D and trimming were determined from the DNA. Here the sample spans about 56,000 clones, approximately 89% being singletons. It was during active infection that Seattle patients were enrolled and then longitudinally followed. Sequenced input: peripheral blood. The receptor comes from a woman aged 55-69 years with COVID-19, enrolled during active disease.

The CDR3, as DNA: TGTGCCAGCAGCACTACAAACTATGGCTACACCTTC. Translated: CASSTTNYGYTF. This chain uses TRBV5-4 with TRBJ1-2; D gene unclear. Germline V gene data show CDR1 as SGHNT and CDR2 as YYREEE (reference sequence). V was clipped by 4 bases and J by 2 bases, with 6 bases between them. CDR3 length: 12 residues.